This T cell receptor (beta chain) was obtained from a study of immune heterogeneity within non-small cell lung tumors. For the TCR beta CDR3, multiplex PCR with 32 V and 13 J primers performed the amplification. One entry per CDR3 protein, called by TCRdb with MiXCR from the multiplex PCR reads. In the table there are under 1,500 distinct CDR3 sequences, about 48% of which are singletons. Judged by abundance, this clonotype is large. Its antigen remains unknown. Template material comprised bulk tumor genomic DNA at about 660 ng per sample. While surgery was under way, several biopsies spaced far apart were taken per primary tumor. Enrolled patients presented with newly diagnosed, previously untreated non-small cell lung cancer and underwent curative surgery. Study-level points and caveats: The correlation between local T-cell clonality and local tumor mutational burden was positive, moderate in strength and statistically significant, with R 0.3 to 0.35.

This TCR derives from a man in his 60s with non-small cell lung cancer. Source material: lung tumor tissue.

CDR3 loop: CASSIRSGNTIYF. CDR3 bases: TGTGCCAGTAGTATCCGCTCTGGAAACACCATATATTTT. V is TRBV19 and J is TRBJ1-3; D gene ambiguous. Germline lookup yields CDR1 LNHDA and CDR2 SQIVND (reference sequence). The CDR3 is 13 residues long. V was clipped by 3 bases and J by 0 bases, with 3 bases between them. The variable domain in full, completed from reference TRBV19 and TRBJ1-3, reads DGGITQSPKYLFRKEGQNVTLSCEQNLNHDAMYWYRQDPGQGLRLIYYSQIVNDFQKGDIAEGYSVSREKKESFPLTVTSAQKNPTAFYLCASSIRSGNTIYFGEGSWLTVV.